Described below is a single T cell receptor beta chain sequence and its context. What this receptor recognizes is not known. Base qualities are not at hand, and no much larger clone is one base apart. This entry is derived from a study of blood T cell repertoires in COVID-19 (dated by TCRdb to the early 2020s). Background on the whole study: Samples covering the acute and convalescent phases of COVID-19 were provided by collaborators in the United States, Italy and Spain. The material from the prospective study consisted of cDNA or gDNA derived from T cells, B-cell-depleted T cells, or PBMCs. The dataset comprised deeply sampled blood TCRbeta repertoires from subjects exposed to, actively infected with, or recovered from COVID-19. The repertoires were released in a freely available public database meant as a resource for research on the immune response to SARS-CoV-2. Samples were obtained from the ongoing ImmuneRACE study (first 160 participants) and from over 1,000 subjects provided by 6 global collaborators. Sample metadata almost always included a de-identified subject ID, COVID-19 status, age in years and sex. Where HLA class I and class II types were available, the types were taken from metadata supplied by the sample provider, not from assay-based typing. Study-wide conclusions, independent of this receptor: How much clinical and demographic metadata was included differed by source and by participant, and the metadata was provided uncurated.

Counted from cysteine to phenylalanine, this CDR3 has 13 amino acids. CDR3 DNA is the only sequence kept; it has 39 bases, read in frame from the first base. The germline V gene specifies MDHEN as CDR1 and SYDVKM as CDR2. V is pared back by 11 bases and J by 9 bases, with 20 bases lying between the germline termini. In the prospective study, participants were roughly 18 to 100 years old, resided in 24 geographic areas of the United States, and were enrolled through a virtual design. In the prospective study, participants were assigned to cohorts based on the clinical history participants reported in a screening survey and a study questionnaire. Recovered participants in ImmuneRACE Cohort 3 were defined as having two consecutive negative NP/OP PCR tests, clearance from a healthcare professional, or resolution of symptoms. In the prospective study, whole blood, serum and a nasopharyngeal or oropharyngeal swab were collected from each participant by mobile phlebotomists. Participants in the prospective study had the option to provide additional blood draws and questionnaires over an approximately 2-month period. Before DNA extraction, blood samples from the prospective study were shipped at room temperature or frozen.

The immunoSEQ Assay, a bias-controlled multiplex PCR, was used to amplify TCRbeta CDR3 regions from genomic DNA. As for how the authors treated the data: The number of nucleated cells in each sample was estimated by amplification of reference gene primers within the assay. To quantify the absolute abundance of each unique TCRbeta CDR3 rearrangement, sequence reads were collapsed and filtered. For each sample, productive Simpson clonality was calculated as the square root of Simpson's diversity index across productive rearrangements. The clones in this table, taken by TCRdb from immuneACCESS, are in-frame only. Not every clone is retained; where verified, under half of the shortfall comes from an unresolved V gene, and the cause of the rest is unknown. The D gene and trimming were derived from the DNA, and the V and J assignments and clone size from that table. This sample has 300,000 to 400,000 clones in its table, and 90% of those were observed once. 2% to 3% of the sample comes from the top ten.

This receptor was taken from a man aged 55-75 years who had recovered from COVID-19. The chain couples TRBV28 to TRBJ1-5; perhaps TRBD1 is the D gene, with 6 bases matching. The sequencing sample was made of PBMCs or T cells enriched from blood (not recorded which). The CDR3 region has the sequence CAGGGGTPGPQHF. Read as DNA, the sequence is TGTGCCGGAGGGGGGGGGACGCCAGGGCCCCAGCATTTT.